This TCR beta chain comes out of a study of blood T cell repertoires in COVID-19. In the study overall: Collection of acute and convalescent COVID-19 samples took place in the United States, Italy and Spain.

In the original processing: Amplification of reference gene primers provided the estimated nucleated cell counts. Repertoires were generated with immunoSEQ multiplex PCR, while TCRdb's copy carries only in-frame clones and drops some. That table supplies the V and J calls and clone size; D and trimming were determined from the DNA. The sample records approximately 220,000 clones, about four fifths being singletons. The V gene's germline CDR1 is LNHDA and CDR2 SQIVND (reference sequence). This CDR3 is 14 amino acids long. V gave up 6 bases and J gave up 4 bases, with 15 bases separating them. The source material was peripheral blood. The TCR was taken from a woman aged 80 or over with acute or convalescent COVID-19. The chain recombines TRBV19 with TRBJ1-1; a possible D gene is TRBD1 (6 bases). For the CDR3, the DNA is TGTGCCAGTAGCCAGACAGGAAGAGGCACTGAAGCTTTCTTT. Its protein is CASSQTGRGTEAFF.